Listed below are T cell receptor beta chains from one sample, sequenced in a study of CD8+CD57+ T cells in acquired aplastic anemia. MiXCR was run by TCRdb on the reads, yielding one entry per CDR3 protein. The table includes 160,000 or so distinct CDR3 sequences, roughly 48% detected once. Material: sorted CD4+, CD8+, or CD8+CD57+ T cells (not recorded which) from PBMCs. These receptors were taken from a human donor with aplastic anemia. Each CDR3 is given with its conserved first and last residue. Each record gives: V gene, J gene, clone size, D gene, CDR3 DNA, CDR3 protein. D genes are given only for firm matches. A row's size may be missing; if present it is once, few, many or a size class.

>TRBV20-1|TRBJ2-5|many|TRBD1
TGCAGTGCCCGTCAGGGGGCCGGGGAGACCCAGTACTTC
CSARQGAGETQYF
>TRBV29-1|TRBJ2-1|NA|NA
TGCAGCGTTGAGAGTAGGACAGAGCAGTTCTTC
CSVESRTEQFF
>TRBV6-2/TRBV6-3|TRBJ2-1|many|TRBD1
TGTGCCAGCAGTACAGGGGGCACCTACAATGAGCAGTTCTTC
CASSTGGTYNEQFF
>TRBV25-1|TRBJ1-3|NA|TRBD1
TGTGCCAGCAGAGGGTTAACAGGGGGGGCTGGAAACACCATATATTTT
CASRGLTGGAGNTIYF
>TRBV29-1|TRBJ2-7|few|NA
TGCAGCGTGGGCGACTACGAGCAGTACTTC
CSVGDYEQYF
>TRBV24-1|TRBJ1-2|NA|NA
TGTGCCACCAGTGATTTGTCGAACACATACTATGGCTACACCTTC
CATSDLSNTYYGYTF
>TRBV19|TRBJ2-7|many|NA
TGTGCCACTACAGGGCGCCCCTCCTACGAGCAGTACTTC
CATTGRPSYEQYF
>TRBV19|TRBJ2-3|NA|NA
TGTGCCAGTAGGCAACAGGGATGGAGCACAGATACGCAGTATTTT
CASRQQGWSTDTQYF
>TRBV7-9|TRBJ1-3|few|NA
TGTGCCAGCAGCCTCACGGTCGACACCATATATTTT
CASSLTVDTIYF
>TRBV7-2|TRBJ2-7|few|TRBD2
TGTGCCAGCAGCTTAATAGCGGGAGGGCCTTACGAGCAGTACTTC
CASSLIAGGPYEQYF
>TRBV11-3|TRBJ2-7|many|TRBD2
TGTGCCAGCAGCCGCAGAGTGACTAGCGCCGACGAGCAGTACTTC
CASSRRVTSADEQYF
>TRBV6-1|TRBJ2-3|many|NA
TGTGCCAGCAGTACGGAAGAGAGCACAGATACGCAGTATTTT
CASSTEESTDTQYF
>TRBV19|TRBJ1-6|once|TRBD1
TGTGCCAGTACCATATCCGGACAGGGAAATTCACCCCTCCACTTT
CASTISGQGNSPLHF
>TRBV7-9|TRBJ2-7|once|TRBD1
TGTGCCAGCAGCTCCTCCGGGACAGGGAGGTTCGAGCAGTATTTC
CASSSSGTGRFEQYF
>TRBV7-3|TRBJ2-1|NA|NA
TGTGCCAGCAGCTCGACAGGTCAAGGGGCATACAATGAGCAGTCCTTC
CASSSTGQGAYNEQSF
>TRBV5-1|TRBJ2-1|few|TRBD1
TGCGCCAGCAGCCCCGGGACAGGGGGCTTCGCGGGAATTAACAATGAGCAGTTCTTC
CASSPGTGGFAGINNEQFF
>TRBV29-1|TRBJ2-2|NA|NA
TGCAGCCAAGGGACGTATTACACCGGGGAGCTGTTTTTT
CSQGTYYTGELFF
>TRBV7-8|TRBJ2-7|NA|NA
TGCGCCAGCAGGCTCATAGGTTACGAGCAGTACTTC
CASRLIGYEQYF
>TRBV2|TRBJ2-2|few|NA
TGTGCCAGCAGTGAAGGTGACAGCGGGGAGCTGTTTTTT
CASSEGDSGELFF
>TRBV2|TRBJ1-2|NA|NA
TGTGCCAGCAGCATAAACGAGGGCTACACCTTC
CASSINEGYTF
>TRBV9|TRBJ2-1|many|TRBD2
TGTGCCAGTGGGACTAGCGGGAGGATCAATGAGCAGTTCTTC
CASGTSGRINEQFF
>TRBV7-9|TRBJ1-1|NA|TRBD1
TGTACCAGCAGCTTACCCTGGACAGGGGTTGAAGCTTTCTTC
CTSSLPWTGVEAFF
>TRBV7-8|TRBJ2-3|NA|TRBD2
TGTGCCAGCAGCCCTAGCGGCGGGCGTGCAGATACGCAGTATTTT
CASSPSGGRADTQYF
>TRBV9|TRBJ2-7|NA|NA
TGTGCCAGCAGCAGAGACCACAGCTACGAGCAGTACTTC
CASSRDHSYEQYF
>TRBV7-3|TRBJ2-1|many|NA
TGTGCCAGCAGCTCAGGGCTGAATGAGCAGTTCTTC
CASSSGLNEQFF
>TRBV7-3|TRBJ2-1|NA|NA
TGTGCCAGCAGCTTAGGTTTTGGGGGCGCGATCAATGAGCAGTTCTTC
CASSLGFGGAINEQFF
>TRBV15|TRBJ2-7|NA|TRBD1
TGTGCCACCAGCGGAGGGACAGGGGAGGTCAACGAGCAGTACTTC
CATSGGTGEVNEQYF
>TRBV24-1|TRBJ2-1|many|NA
TGTGCCACCAGTGGACAGCTCAATGAGCAGTTCTTC
CATSGQLNEQFF
>TRBV7-9|TRBJ2-5|NA|NA
TGTGCCAGCAGCCTACCTAGGGGAGAGACCCAGTACTTC
CASSLPRGETQYF
>TRBV14|TRBJ2-5|NA|NA
TGTGCCAGCAGCCAAGATTCTCTAGTCCAGACCCAGTACTTC
CASSQDSLVQTQYF
>TRBV9|TRBJ2-7|NA|NA
TGTGCCAGCAGCCCTCGACAGGCGGTCTACGAGCAGTACTTC
CASSPRQAVYEQYF
>TRBV10-3|TRBJ1-4|NA|NA
TGTGCCATCAGTGAGGGGAGGGGTGAAAAACTGTTTTTT
CAISEGRGEKLFF
>TRBV14|TRBJ2-1|many|NA
TGTGCCAGCAGCCAATCGAGCGCTTTGGAGGAGCAGTTCTTC
CASSQSSALEEQFF
>TRBV20-1|TRBJ1-2|once|NA
TGCAGTGCTCTAAAATCCCCACCCAACAGGACCTTC
CSALKSPPNRTF
>TRBV10-3|TRBJ1-2|NA|NA
TGTGCCATCAGTGACGGGGGACTGAGGGGAAATCATAACTATGGCTACACCTTC
CAISDGGLRGNHNYGYTF
>TRBV7-6|TRBJ2-2|many|NA
TGTGCCAGCAGCTTAGCGACTGTCCCATCCGGGGAGCTGTTTTTT
CASSLATVPSGELFF
>TRBV24-1|TRBJ2-5|NA|TRBD1
TGTGCCACCAGTGACTCACAGGGGGCCCCCCAGTACTTC
CATSDSQGAPQYF
>TRBV10-3|TRBJ1-5|many|NA
TGTGCCATCAGTGTCGTGCAGAGCAATCAGCCCCAGCATTTT
CAISVVQSNQPQHF
>TRBV19|TRBJ2-5|NA|TRBD1
TGTGCCAGTAGTATAGGGACAGGGGAAGAGACCCAGTACTTC
CASSIGTGEETQYF
>TRBV19|TRBJ2-2|NA|NA
TGTGCCAGTAGCCGGGACACTGACACCGGGGAGCTGTTTTTT
CASSRDTDTGELFF
>TRBV7-9|TRBJ1-2|NA|TRBD1
TGTGCCAGCAGTCAGCCTCTGACAGGGGGCTATGGCTACACCTTC
CASSQPLTGGYGYTF
>TRBV10-3|TRBJ1-6|NA|NA
TGTGCCATCGGTGAGGAACCGGAGTCACCCCTCCACTTT
CAIGEEPESPLHF
>TRBV9|TRBJ2-7|NA|TRBD1
TGTGCCAGCAGCGTAGGGTGGGACAGGGATGCTACCTACGAGCAGTACTTC
CASSVGWDRDATYEQYF
>TRBV25-1|TRBJ2-6|NA|TRBD1
TGTGCCAGCAGTGGATGGACAGGGGCCCTAACCTCCGGGGCCAACGTCCTGACTTTC
CASSGWTGALTSGANVLTF
>TRBV19|TRBJ2-1|many|NA
TGTGCCAGTAGTCCTCAGCCCTCTAGGCGGGAAGTCGTCAATGAGCAGTTCTTC
CASSPQPSRREVVNEQFF
>TRBV9|TRBJ1-2|many|TRBD1
TGTGCCAGCAGCCCCTTTAGGACAGGGCCCAAGGGCTACACCTTC
CASSPFRTGPKGYTF
>TRBV20-1|TRBJ2-7|NA|NA
TGCAGTGCTAGAGATCAGGTCACCTACGAGCAGTACTTC
CSARDQVTYEQYF
>TRBV11-3|TRBJ2-3|many|NA
TGTGCCAGCAGCTTAGATCCTGCCCCAGATACGCAGTATTTT
CASSLDPAPDTQYF
>TRBV19|TRBJ1-5|NA|NA
TGTGCCAGTAGCATCTCAGGGGGCAATCAGCCCCAGCATTTT
CASSISGGNQPQHF